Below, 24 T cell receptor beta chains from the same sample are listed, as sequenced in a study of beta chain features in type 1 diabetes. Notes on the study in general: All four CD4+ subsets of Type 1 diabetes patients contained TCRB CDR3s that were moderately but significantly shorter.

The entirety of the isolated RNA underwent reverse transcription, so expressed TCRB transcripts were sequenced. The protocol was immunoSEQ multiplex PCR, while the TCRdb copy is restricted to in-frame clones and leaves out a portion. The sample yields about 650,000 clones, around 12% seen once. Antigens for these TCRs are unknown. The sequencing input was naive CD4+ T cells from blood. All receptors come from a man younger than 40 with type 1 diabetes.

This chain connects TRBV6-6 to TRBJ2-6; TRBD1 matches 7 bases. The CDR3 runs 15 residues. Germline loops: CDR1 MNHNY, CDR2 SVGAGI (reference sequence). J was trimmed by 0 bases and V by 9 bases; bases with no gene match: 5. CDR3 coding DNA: TGTGCCAGTAGGGACAGCGACTCTGGGGCCAACGTCCTGACTTTC. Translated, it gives CASRDSDSGANVLTF.

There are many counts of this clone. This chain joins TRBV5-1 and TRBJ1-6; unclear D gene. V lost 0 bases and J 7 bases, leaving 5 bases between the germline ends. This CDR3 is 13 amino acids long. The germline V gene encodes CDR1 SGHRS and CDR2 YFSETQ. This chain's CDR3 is CASSLDGNSPLHF. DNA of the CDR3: TGCGCCAGCAGCTTGGACGGCAATTCACCCCTCCACTTT.

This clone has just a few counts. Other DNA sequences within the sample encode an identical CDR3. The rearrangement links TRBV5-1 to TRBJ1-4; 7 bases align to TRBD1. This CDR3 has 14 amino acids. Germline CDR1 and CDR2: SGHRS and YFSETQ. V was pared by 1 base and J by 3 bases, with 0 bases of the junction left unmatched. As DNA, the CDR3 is TGCGCCAGCAGCTTGACAGGGGCTAATGAAAAACTGTTTTTT. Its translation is CASSLTGANEKLFF.

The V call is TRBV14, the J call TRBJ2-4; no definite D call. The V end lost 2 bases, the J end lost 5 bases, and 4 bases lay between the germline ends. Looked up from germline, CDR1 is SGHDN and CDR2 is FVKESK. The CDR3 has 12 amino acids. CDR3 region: CASSQSQNIQYF. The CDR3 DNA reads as TGTGCCAGCAGCCAAAGCCAAAACATTCAGTACTTC.

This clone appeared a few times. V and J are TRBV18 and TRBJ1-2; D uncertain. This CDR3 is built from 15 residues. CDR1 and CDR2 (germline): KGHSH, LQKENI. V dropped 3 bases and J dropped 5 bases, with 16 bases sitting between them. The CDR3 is CASSPNFREEYGYTF. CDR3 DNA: TGTGCCAGCTCACCTAATTTTCGGGAGGAATATGGCTACACCTTC.

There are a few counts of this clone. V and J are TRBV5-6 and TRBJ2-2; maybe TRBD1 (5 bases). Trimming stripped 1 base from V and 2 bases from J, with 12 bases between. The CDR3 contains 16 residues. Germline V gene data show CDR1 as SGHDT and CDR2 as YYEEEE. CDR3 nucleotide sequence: TGTGCCAGCAGCTTGATTACAGGACCTAACACCGGGGAGCTGTTTTTT. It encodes CASSLITGPNTGELFF.

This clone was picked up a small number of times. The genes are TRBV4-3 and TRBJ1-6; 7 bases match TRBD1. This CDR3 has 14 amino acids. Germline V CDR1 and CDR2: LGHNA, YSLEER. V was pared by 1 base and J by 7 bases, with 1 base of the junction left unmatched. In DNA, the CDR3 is TGCGCCAGCAGCCAAGTACAGGGGAATTCACCCCTCCACTTT. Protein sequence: CASSQVQGNSPLHF.

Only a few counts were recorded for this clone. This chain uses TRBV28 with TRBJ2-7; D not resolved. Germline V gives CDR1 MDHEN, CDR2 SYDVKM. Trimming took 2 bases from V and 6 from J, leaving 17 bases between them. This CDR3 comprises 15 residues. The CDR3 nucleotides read TGTGCCAGCAGTTTAGATGTGCAGGTGCCTTTCGAGCAGTACTTC. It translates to CASSLDVQVPFEQYF.

This chain's CDR3 is CSVEGLAGGNEQFF. In DNA, the CDR3 is TGCAGCGTTGAAGGACTAGCGGGGGGTAATGAGCAGTTCTTC. This chain links TRBV29-1 with TRBJ2-1; TRBD2 aligns across 13 bases. Looked up from germline, CDR1 is SQVTM and CDR2 is ANQGSEA. V trimming: 1 base; J trimming: 7 bases; junction bases outside the gene matches: 1. The CDR3 is made up of 14 amino acids.

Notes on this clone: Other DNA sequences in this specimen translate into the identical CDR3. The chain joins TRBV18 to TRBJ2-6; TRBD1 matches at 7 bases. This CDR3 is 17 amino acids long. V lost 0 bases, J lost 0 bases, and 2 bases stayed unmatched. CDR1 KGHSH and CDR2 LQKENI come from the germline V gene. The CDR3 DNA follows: TGTGCCAGCTCACCACCGGGACAGAGCTCTGGGGCCAACGTCCTGACTTTC. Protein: CASSPPGQSSGANVLTF. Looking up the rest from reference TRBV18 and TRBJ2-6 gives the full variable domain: NAGVMQNPRHLVRRRGQEARLRCSPMKGHSHVYWYRQLPEEGLKFMVYLQKENIIDESGMPKERFSAEFPKEGPSILRIQQVVRGDSAAYFCASSPPGQSSGANVLTFGAGSRLTVL.

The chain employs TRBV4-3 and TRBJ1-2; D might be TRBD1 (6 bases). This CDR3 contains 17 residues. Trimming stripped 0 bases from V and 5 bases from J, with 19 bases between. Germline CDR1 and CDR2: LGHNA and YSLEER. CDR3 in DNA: TGCGCCAGCAGCCAAGATGGGGTAATAACAGGGAGGTATGGCTACACCTTC. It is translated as CASSQDGVITGRYGYTF.

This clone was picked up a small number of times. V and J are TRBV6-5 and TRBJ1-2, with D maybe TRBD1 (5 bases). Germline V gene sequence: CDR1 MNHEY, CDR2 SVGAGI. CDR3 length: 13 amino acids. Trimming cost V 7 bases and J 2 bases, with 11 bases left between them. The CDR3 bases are TGTGCCAGCACCGGGGACGCCAACTATGGCTACACCTTC. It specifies CASTGDANYGYTF.

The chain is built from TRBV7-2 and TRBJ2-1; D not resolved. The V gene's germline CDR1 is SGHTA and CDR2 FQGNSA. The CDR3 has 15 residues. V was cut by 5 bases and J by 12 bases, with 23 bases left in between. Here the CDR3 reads CASSVKPTFRIGQFF. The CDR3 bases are TGTGCCAGCAGCGTTAAACCTACGTTTCGGATTGGGCAGTTCTTC.

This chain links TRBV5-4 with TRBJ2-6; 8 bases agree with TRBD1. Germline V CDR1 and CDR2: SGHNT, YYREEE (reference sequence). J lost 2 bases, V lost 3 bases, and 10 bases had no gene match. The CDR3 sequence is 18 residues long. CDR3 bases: TGTGCCAGCAGCTCCGGTGGGCAGGGGGCAACTGGGGCCAACGTCCTGACTTTC. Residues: CASSSGGQGATGANVLTF.

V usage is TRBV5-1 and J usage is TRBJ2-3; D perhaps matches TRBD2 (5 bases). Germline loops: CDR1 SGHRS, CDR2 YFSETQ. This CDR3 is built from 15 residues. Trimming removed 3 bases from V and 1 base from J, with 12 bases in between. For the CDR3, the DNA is TGCGCCAGCAGCTCGGGGTCATACGGCACAGATACGCAGTATTTT. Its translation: CASSSGSYGTDTQYF.

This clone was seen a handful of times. CDR3 in amino acids: CASSVRGGNYGYTF. DNA of the CDR3: TGTGCCAGCAGTGTGCGGGGAGGCAACTATGGCTACACCTTC. V and J are TRBV2 and TRBJ1-2, with D unresolved. Germline values: CDR1 SNHLY, CDR2 FYNNEI. V was shortened by 4 bases and J by 2 bases, with 11 bases between the two germline ends. The length of the CDR3 is 14 residues.

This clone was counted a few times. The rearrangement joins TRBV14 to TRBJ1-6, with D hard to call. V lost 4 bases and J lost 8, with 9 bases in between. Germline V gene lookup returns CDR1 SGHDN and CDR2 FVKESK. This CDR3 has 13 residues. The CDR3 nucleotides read TGTGCCAGCAGCCCTTGGGAATATTCACCCCTCCACTTT. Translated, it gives CASSPWEYSPLHF.

Written as DNA, the CDR3 is TGTGCCAGCAGTTACTCAAGGGGAGATGAAGCTTTCTTT. It specifies CASSYSRGDEAFF. The rearrangement links TRBV6-5 to TRBJ1-1; D perhaps matches TRBD1 (5 bases). This CDR3 region has 13 residues. The V end lost 0 bases, the J end lost 7 bases, and 9 bases lay between the germline ends. CDR1 is MNHEY, CDR2 SVGAGI, per germline.

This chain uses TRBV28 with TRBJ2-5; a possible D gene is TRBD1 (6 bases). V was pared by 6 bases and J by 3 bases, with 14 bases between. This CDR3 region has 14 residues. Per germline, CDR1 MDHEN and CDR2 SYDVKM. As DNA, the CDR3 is TGTGCCAGCAGGCCAACAGGGTTTAAAGAGACCCAGTACTTC. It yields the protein CASRPTGFKETQYF.

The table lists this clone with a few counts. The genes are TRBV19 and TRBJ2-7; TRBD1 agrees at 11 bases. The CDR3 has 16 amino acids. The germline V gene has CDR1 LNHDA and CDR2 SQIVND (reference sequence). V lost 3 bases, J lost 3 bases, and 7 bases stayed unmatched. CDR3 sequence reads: CASSIATGTGGYEQYF. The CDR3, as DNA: TGTGCCAGTAGTATTGCCACCGGGACAGGGGGCTACGAGCAGTACTTC. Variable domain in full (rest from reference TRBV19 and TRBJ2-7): DGGITQSPKYLFRKEGQNVTLSCEQNLNHDAMYWYRQDPGQGLRLIYYSQIVNDFQKGDIAEGYSVSREKKESFPLTVTSAQKNPTAFYLCASSIATGTGGYEQYFGPGTRLTVT.

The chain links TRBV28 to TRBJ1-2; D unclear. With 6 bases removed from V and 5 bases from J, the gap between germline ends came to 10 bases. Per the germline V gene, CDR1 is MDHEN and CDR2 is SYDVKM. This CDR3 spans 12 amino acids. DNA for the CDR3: TGTGCCAGCAGCCTCAGTACGTATGGCTACACCTTC. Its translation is CASSLSTYGYTF.

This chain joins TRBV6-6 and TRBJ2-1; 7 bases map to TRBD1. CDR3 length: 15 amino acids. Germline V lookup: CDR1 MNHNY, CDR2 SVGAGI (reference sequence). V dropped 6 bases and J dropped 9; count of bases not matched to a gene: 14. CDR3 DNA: TGTGCCAGCAGATACGGGACAGTAGTGCGGAGTGAGCAGTTCTTC. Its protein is CASRYGTVVRSEQFF.

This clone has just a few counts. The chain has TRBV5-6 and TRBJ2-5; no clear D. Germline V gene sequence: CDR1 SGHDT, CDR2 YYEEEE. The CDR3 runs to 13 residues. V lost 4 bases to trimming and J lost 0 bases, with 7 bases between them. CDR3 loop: CASSARHQETQYF. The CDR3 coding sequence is TGTGCCAGCAGCGCACGGCACCAAGAGACCCAGTACTTC.

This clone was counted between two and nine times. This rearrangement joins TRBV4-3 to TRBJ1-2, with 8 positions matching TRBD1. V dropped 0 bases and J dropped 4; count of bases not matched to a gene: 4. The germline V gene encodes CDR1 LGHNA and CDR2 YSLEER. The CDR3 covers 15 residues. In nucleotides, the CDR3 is TGCGCCAGCAGCCAAGATCTGGGGACAGGCTATGGCTACACCTTC. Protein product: CASSQDLGTGYGYTF.